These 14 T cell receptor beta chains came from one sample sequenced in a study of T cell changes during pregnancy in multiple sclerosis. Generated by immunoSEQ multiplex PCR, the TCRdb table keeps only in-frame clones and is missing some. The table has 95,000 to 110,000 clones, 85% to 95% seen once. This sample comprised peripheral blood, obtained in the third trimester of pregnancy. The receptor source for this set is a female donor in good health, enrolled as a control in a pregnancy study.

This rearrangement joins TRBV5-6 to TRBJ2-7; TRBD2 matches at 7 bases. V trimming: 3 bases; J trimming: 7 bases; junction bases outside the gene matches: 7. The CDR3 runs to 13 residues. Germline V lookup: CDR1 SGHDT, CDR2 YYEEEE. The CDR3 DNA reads TGTGCCAGCAGCTCGGCGGGGGTCGGGGAGCAGTACTTC. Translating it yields CASSSAGVGEQYF.

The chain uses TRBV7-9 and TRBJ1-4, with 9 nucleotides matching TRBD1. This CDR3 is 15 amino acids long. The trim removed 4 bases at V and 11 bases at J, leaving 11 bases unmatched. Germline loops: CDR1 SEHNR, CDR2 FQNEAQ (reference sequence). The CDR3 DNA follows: TGTGCCAGCAGCTCTAGGGGGACAGGGTTGGAGAAACTGTTTTTT. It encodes CASSSRGTGLEKLFF.

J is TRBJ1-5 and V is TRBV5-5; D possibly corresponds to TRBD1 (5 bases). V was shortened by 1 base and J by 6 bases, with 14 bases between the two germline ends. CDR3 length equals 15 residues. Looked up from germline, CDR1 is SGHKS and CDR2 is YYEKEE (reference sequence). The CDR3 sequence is CASSLRQGVGQPQHF. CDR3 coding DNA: TGTGCCAGCAGCTTGAGGCAGGGTGTCGGTCAGCCCCAGCATTTT.

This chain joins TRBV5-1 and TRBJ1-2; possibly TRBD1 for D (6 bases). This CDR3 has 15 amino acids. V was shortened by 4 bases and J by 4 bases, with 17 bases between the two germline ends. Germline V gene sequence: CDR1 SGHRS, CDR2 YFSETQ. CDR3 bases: TGCGCCAGCAGCAGAAAGGACAGCTTTCTCTATGGCTACACCTTC. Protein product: CASSRKDSFLYGYTF.

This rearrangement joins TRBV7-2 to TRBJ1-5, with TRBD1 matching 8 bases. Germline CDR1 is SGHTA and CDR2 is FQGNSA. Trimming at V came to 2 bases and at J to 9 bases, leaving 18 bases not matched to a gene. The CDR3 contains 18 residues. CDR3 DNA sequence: TGTGCCAGCAGCTTAAAGATTCGGACAGGGTCTTCTGGTCGGCCCCAGCATTTT. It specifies CASSLKIRTGSSGRPQHF.

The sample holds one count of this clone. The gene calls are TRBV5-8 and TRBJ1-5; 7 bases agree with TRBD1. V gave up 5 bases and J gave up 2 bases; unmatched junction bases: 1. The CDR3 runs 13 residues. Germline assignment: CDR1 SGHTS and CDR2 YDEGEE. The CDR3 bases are TGTGCCAGCAGAGACAGGGGCAATCAGCCCCAGCATTTT. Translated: CASRDRGNQPQHF.

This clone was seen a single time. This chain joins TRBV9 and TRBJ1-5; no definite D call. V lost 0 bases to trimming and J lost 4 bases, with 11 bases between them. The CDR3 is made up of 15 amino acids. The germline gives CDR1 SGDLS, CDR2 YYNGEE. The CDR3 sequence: CASSVAPSLNQPQHF. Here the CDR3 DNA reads TGTGCCAGCAGCGTAGCCCCTTCCTTAAATCAGCCCCAGCATTTT. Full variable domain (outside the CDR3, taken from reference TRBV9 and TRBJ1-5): DSGVTQTPKHLITATGQRVTLRCSPRSGDLSVYWYQQSLDQGLQFLIQYYNGEERAKGNILERFSAQQFPDLHSELNLSSLELGDSALYFCASSVAPSLNQPQHFGDGTRLSIL.

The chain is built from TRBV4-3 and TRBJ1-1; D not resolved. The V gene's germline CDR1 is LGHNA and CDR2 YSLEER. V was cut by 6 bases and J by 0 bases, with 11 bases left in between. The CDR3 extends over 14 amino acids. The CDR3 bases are TGCGCCAGCAGACAAACGGGGTTGAACACTGAAGCTTTCTTT. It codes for CASRQTGLNTEAFF.

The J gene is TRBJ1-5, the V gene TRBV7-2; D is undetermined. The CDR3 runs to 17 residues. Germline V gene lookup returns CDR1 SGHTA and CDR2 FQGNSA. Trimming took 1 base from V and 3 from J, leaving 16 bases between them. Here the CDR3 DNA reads TGTGCCAGCAGCTTAGAGGCGCCCAGAGCGATCAATCAGCCCCAGCATTTT. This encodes CASSLEAPRAINQPQHF.

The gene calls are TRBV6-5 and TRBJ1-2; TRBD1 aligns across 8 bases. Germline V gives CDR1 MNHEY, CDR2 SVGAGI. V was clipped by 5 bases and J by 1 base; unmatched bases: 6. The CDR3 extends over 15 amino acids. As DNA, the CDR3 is TGTGCCAGCAGTCTTGGACAGGGTGATAACTATGGCTACACCTTC. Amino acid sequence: CASSLGQGDNYGYTF.

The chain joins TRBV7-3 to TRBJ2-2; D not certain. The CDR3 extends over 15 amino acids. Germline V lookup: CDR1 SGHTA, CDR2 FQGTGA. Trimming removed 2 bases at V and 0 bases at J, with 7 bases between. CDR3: CASSLGPANTGELFF. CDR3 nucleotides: TGTGCCAGCAGCTTAGGGCCGGCGAACACCGGGGAGCTGTTTTTT.

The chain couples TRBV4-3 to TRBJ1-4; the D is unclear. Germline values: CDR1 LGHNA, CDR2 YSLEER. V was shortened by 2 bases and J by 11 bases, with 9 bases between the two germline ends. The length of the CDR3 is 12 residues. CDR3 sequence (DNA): TGCGCCAGCAGCCAAATTGGAGGTAAACTGTTTTTT. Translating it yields CASSQIGGKLFF.

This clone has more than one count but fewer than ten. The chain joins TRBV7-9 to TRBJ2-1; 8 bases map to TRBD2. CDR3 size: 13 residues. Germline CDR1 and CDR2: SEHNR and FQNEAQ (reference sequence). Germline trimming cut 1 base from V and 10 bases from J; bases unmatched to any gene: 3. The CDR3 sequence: CASSLGTSNEQFF. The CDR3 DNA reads TGTGCCAGCAGCTTAGGGACTAGCAACGAGCAGTTCTTC.

The CDR3, as DNA: TGTGCCAGCAGCTTGGGCGTCTTCTCTGGAAACACCATATATTTT. Translated, it gives CASSLGVFSGNTIYF. V and J are TRBV5-6 and TRBJ1-3, with D unclear. The V and J ends lost 0 bases and 0 bases respectively, with 7 bases between them. Germline values: CDR1 SGHDT, CDR2 YYEEEE. This CDR3 comprises 15 residues.